The 7 T cell receptor beta chains listed next were all sequenced from one sample in a study of CD8+CD57+ T cells in acquired aplastic anemia. CDR3 and TCR beta VDJ profiling relied on a genomic DNA template. TCRdb analysed the reads with MiXCR anew, one entry per CDR3 protein. The sample includes 200,000 or so distinct CDR3 sequences, around 66% of them seen just once. The sequenced sample consisted of sorted CD4+, CD8+, or CD8+CD57+ T cells (not recorded which) from PBMCs. Receptors originate from a human donor with severe aplastic anemia or a healthy control (not recorded which).

The rearrangement links TRBV19 to TRBJ2-5, with a weak D call TRBD1 (5 bases). V lost 4 bases to trimming and J lost 5 bases, with 17 bases between them. Germline V CDR1 and CDR2: LNHDA, SQIVND (reference sequence). CDR3 size: 15 residues. This chain's CDR3 is CASSTPLDRAETQYF. In nucleotides, the CDR3 is TGTGCCAGTAGTACACCACTCGACAGAGCGGAGACCCAGTACTTC.

V and J are TRBV19 and TRBJ1-4; TRBD1 matches 8 bases. The V gene end was trimmed by 6 bases and the J gene end by 0 bases; junction bases not matched to a gene: 9. CDR3 size: 17 residues. Germline V gene lookup returns CDR1 LNHDA and CDR2 SQIVND (reference sequence). The CDR3 sequence: CASSTGQGGATNEKLFF. As DNA, the CDR3 is TGTGCCAGTAGCACAGGACAGGGAGGTGCAACTAATGAAAAACTGTTTTTT. Complete variable domain (other parts from reference TRBV19 and TRBJ1-4): DGGITQSPKYLFRKEGQNVTLSCEQNLNHDAMYWYRQDPGQGLRLIYYSQIVNDFQKGDIAEGYSVSREKKESFPLTVTSAQKNPTAFYLCASSTGQGGATNEKLFFGSGTQLSVL.

Of note for this clonotype: The junction does not match germline at one end; this may be a read error. V is TRBV19 and J is TRBJ1-5; D gene ambiguous. Germline V gene sequence: CDR1 LNHDA, CDR2 SQIVND (reference sequence). The CDR3 totals 16 residues. CDR3 nucleotides: TGTGCCAGTAGTATAGGACTAGCGGGGAACAATGAGCCCCAGCATTTT. The encoded protein is CASSIGLAGNNEPQHF. Supplemented by reference TRBV19 and TRBJ1-5, the full variable domain reads DGGITQSPKYLFRKEGQNVTLSCEQNLNHDAMYWYRQDPGQGLRLIYYSQIVNDFQKGDIAEGYSVSREKKESFPLTVTSAQKNPTAFYLCASSIGLAGNNEPQHFGDGTRLSIL.

This clonotype was seen a single time. In nucleotides, the CDR3 is TGCAGTGCTCCATTTACCGGGACTAGCTCGAATGAGCAGTTCTTC. This encodes CSAPFTGTSSNEQFF. This chain joins TRBV20-1 and TRBJ2-1; TRBD2 agrees at 9 bases. This CDR3 contains 15 residues. The germline V gene encodes CDR1 DFQATT and CDR2 SNEGSKA (reference sequence). J was trimmed by 7 bases and V by 5 bases; bases with no gene match: 12.

V and J are TRBV2 and TRBJ2-7; D unresolved. This CDR3 has 15 amino acids. Germline V gene data show CDR1 as SNHLY and CDR2 as FYNNEI. V dropped 4 bases and J dropped 0 bases, with 13 bases sitting between them. This CDR3 is CASSVWQANSYEQYF. The CDR3 nucleotides read TGTGCCAGCAGTGTCTGGCAGGCCAACTCCTACGAGCAGTACTTC.

The rearrangement uses TRBV6-5 and TRBJ2-7; TRBD1 matches at 7 bases. Germline CDR1 reads MNHEY; CDR2 reads SVGAGI. The CDR3 sequence is 15 residues long. J lost 3 bases, V lost 6 bases, and 11 bases had no gene match. CDR3 DNA sequence: TGTGCCAGCAGCTTCACGAGGACAGGTAACTACGAGCAGTACTTC. Protein sequence: CASSFTRTGNYEQYF.

This clonotype has just one count. This may stem from a read error, because a much larger clone lies one nucleotide away. The V call is TRBV30, the J call TRBJ1-5; 9 positions agree with TRBD1. There are 14 residues in the CDR3. The V gene's germline CDR1 is GTSNPN and CDR2 SVGIG (reference sequence). With 5 bases clipped from V and 4 bases from J, the junction kept 6 bases outside the gene matches. In nucleotides, the CDR3 is TGTGCCTGGGGCTCGGGACAGGGTAATCAGCCCCAGCATTTT. Amino acid sequence: CAWGSGQGNQPQHF.